This is a list of T cell receptor beta chains from one sample in a study of blood T cell repertoires in COVID-19. This table comes from immunoSEQ multiplex PCR, and its TCRdb copy is limited to in-frame clones, with some not included. The data hold 160,000 or so clones, with 80% observed a single time. Source material: PBMCs or T cells enriched from blood (not recorded which). The receptors derive from a man aged 35-49 years who had recovered from COVID-19. CDR3s include the opening cysteine and the closing phenylalanine or tryptophan. The D gene is left open where the match is weak.

d_call,j_call,v_call,cdr3_aa,cdr3_nt
-,TRBJ2-6,TRBV19,CASRRQMFGANVLTF,TGTGCCAGTAGGAGACAGATGTTTGGGGCCAACGTCCTGACTTTC
-,TRBJ1-2,TRBV6-5,CASRLPLGGGYTF,TGTGCCAGCAGACTACCTTTAGGGGGTGGCTACACCTTC
TRBD1,TRBJ1-2,TRBV19,CASSIVGQGRGYTF,TGTGCCAGTAGTATAGTGGGACAGGGGCGAGGCTACACCTTC
-,TRBJ1-6,TRBV30,CAWSGAGGAVKSPLHF,TGTGCCTGGAGTGGGGCGGGGGGCGCTGTCAAGTCACCCCTCCACTTT
TRBD1,TRBJ2-3,TRBV27,CASSALGTGVTDTQYF,TGTGCCAGCAGTGCGTTAGGGACAGGGGTTACAGATACGCAGTATTTT
-,TRBJ2-7,TRBV10-3,CAISDSTAYSYEQYF,TGTGCCATCAGTGACTCAACAGCCTACTCCTACGAGCAGTACTTC
-,TRBJ1-3,TRBV6-1,CASSSTGVGNTIYF,TGTGCCAGCAGTTCCACGGGTGTTGGAAACACCATATATTTT
-,TRBJ2-3,TRBV11-2,CASSLDRAGSTDTQYF,TGTGCCAGCAGCTTAGATCGGGCGGGGAGCACAGATACGCAGTATTTT
TRBD2,TRBJ2-1,TRBV12-5,CASCPPGLAGGYNEQFF,TGTGCTAGTTGCCCCCCCGGACTAGCGGGGGGCTACAATGAGCAGTTCTTC
-,TRBJ1-2,TRBV10-3,CAISEDGDYSSYTF,TGTGCCATCAGTGAGGACGGGGACTACAGCAGCTACACCTTC
-,TRBJ1-3,TRBV9,CASSAIVGNTIYF,TGTGCCAGCAGCGCGATAGTTGGAAACACCATATATTTT
TRBD2,TRBJ2-5,TRBV7-2,CASSFIHTSGGAEKTQYF,TGTGCCAGCAGCTTCATACATACTAGCGGGGGGGCTGAAAAGACCCAGTACTTC
-,TRBJ1-1,TRBV5-1,CASRLGLGQGNTEAFF,TGCGCCAGCAGGCTAGGTCTAGGTCAGGGAAACACTGAAGCTTTCTTT
-,TRBJ1-2,TRBV30,CAWSFSTMAEGYTF,TGTGCCTGGAGTTTTTCCACTATGGCGGAGGGCTACACCTTC